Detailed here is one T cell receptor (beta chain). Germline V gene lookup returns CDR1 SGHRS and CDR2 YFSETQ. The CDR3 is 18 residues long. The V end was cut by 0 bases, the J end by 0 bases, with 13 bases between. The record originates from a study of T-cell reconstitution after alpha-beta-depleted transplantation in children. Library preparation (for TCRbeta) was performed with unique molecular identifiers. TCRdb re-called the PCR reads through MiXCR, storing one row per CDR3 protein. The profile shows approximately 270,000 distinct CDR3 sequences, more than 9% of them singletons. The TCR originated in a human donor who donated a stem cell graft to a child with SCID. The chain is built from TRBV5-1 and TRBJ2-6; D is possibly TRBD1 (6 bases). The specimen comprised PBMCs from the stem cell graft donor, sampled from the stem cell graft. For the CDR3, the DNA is TGCGCCAGCAGCTTGGTTACAGGGATGACCTCTGGGGCCAACGTCCTGACTTTC. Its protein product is CASSLVTGMTSGANVLTF.